These 10 T cell receptor beta chains were all obtained from the same sample, sequenced in a study of response to subunit inactivated influenza vaccine (dated by TCRdb to about 2018). Preparation of the library involved RT-PCR. TCRdb names Illumina HiSeq 2500 as the instrument used. TCRdb trimmed public reads at Q25 via fastp, called clones via MiXCR and kept in-frame beta chains. Under each unique CDR3 protein, matching rows form one entry showing the most common genes and DNA. Counted in this sample were around 580,000 distinct CDR3 sequences; 14% of them appeared once. Together, the top ten hold 11% of the sample. This sample comprised PBMCs from blood, obtained 11 to 12 days after vaccination. These receptors all come from a man aged 50 or older who received an inactivated influenza vaccine. Donor details come from another sample of the same person, matched by shared clones.

The chain couples TRBV28 to TRBJ2-7, with TRBD1 matching over 7 bases. The CDR3 consists of 14 residues. The V segment lost 6 bases and the J segment 0 bases; nucleotides outside the gene matches: 5. Looked up from germline, CDR1 is MDHEN and CDR2 is SYDVKM. Written as DNA, the CDR3 is TGTGCCAGCAGACGGACAGGCGCCTCCTACGAGCAGTACTTC. It specifies CASRRTGASYEQYF.

This clonotype was counted ten times or more. The J gene is TRBJ2-1, the V gene TRBV12-3 or TRBV12-4, with TRBD2 matching over 11 bases. The CDR3 runs to 15 residues. The J segment lost 4 bases and the V segment lost 6 bases, leaving 5 bases of the junction unmatched. In nucleotides, the CDR3 is TGTGCCAGCAGCCTCTCTAGCGGGGGGTACAATGAGCAGTTCTTC. Its protein product is CASSLSSGGYNEQFF.

V and J are TRBV5-1 and TRBJ2-3, with 7 positions matching TRBD2. The trim removed 1 base at V and 3 bases at J, leaving 5 bases unmatched. Germline CDR1 and CDR2: SGHRS and YFSETQ. The CDR3 contains 15 residues. The CDR3 coding sequence is TGCGCCAGCAGCTTGAGGCTGCGGGAGACAGATACGCAGTATTTT. Its protein is CASSLRLRETDTQYF.

In its sample, this clonotype was seen a few times. The chain has TRBV3-1 and TRBJ2-1, with a weak D call TRBD1 (6 bases). Germline CDR1 reads LGHDT; CDR2 reads YNNKEL (reference sequence). The V end lost 0 bases, the J end lost 9 bases, and 21 bases lay between the germline ends. This CDR3 has 17 residues. CDR3: CASSQDWQGIGRLEQFF. The CDR3 DNA is TGTGCCAGCAGCCAAGATTGGCAGGGGATAGGTAGACTTGAGCAGTTCTTC.

In its sample, this clonotype was seen a few times. This chain links TRBV4-2 with TRBJ1-4, with no clear D. The V end was cut by 0 bases, the J end by 0 bases, with 8 bases between. This CDR3 is built from 16 residues. Germline CDR1 and CDR2: LGHNA and YNFKEQ. CDR3 sequence (DNA): TGTGCCAGCAGCCAAGATCGAAGCGCAACTAATGAAAAACTGTTTTTT. Encoded protein: CASSQDRSATNEKLFF.

This clonotype was recorded at least ten times. The chain combines TRBV5-1 with TRBJ1-5; TRBD1 aligns across 7 bases. The germline gives CDR1 SGHRS, CDR2 YFSETQ. V shed 5 bases, J shed 7 bases, and the junction held 6 bases outside the gene matches. CDR3 length equals 13 residues. CDR3 sequence: CASSRTGDQPQHF. The CDR3 DNA sequence: TGCGCCAGCAGTAGGACAGGCGACCAGCCCCAGCATTTT.

This chain connects TRBV20-1 to TRBJ2-3, with TRBD2 matching over 12 bases. Trimming cost V 1 base and J 2 bases; bases outside gene matches: 7. The CDR3 is made up of 17 amino acids. Germline V lookup: CDR1 DFQATT, CDR2 SNEGSKA (reference sequence). As DNA, the CDR3 is TGCAGTGCTAGAGCAGGGACTAGCGGGTCCTTCACAGATACGCAGTATTTT. Translation gives CSARAGTSGSFTDTQYF.

This clonotype was seen more than once but under ten times. The chain links TRBV29-1 to TRBJ1-1, with 11 nucleotides matching TRBD1. Germline-derived CDR1 and CDR2 are SQVTM and ANQGSEA. The CDR3 totals 13 residues. V lost 8 bases, J lost 3 bases, and 5 bases stayed unmatched. The CDR3 DNA reads as TGCAGCACAGGGACAGGGGGATACACTGAAGCTTTCTTT. This translates into CSTGTGGYTEAFF.

This clonotype showed up just a few times. The genes are TRBV6-5 and TRBJ2-3, with 9 bases identical to TRBD1. V was clipped by 2 bases and J by 5 bases; unmatched bases: 5. From germline, CDR1 is MNHEY and CDR2 SVGAGI. This CDR3 has 15 residues. The CDR3 DNA is TGTGCCAGCAGTTACAGGACAGGGGCGGGAGATACGCAGTATTTT. Amino acids: CASSYRTGAGDTQYF.

This CDR3 reads CSARKLGEQFF. The CDR3, as DNA: TGCAGTGCTAGAAAACTAGGTGAGCAGTTCTTC. The rearrangement links TRBV20-1 to TRBJ2-1, with a possible D match to TRBD2 (5 bases). The CDR3 length is 11 residues. Trimming cost V 2 bases and J 9 bases, with 8 bases left between them. The V gene's germline CDR1 is DFQATT and CDR2 SNEGSKA (reference sequence).